This TCR beta chain stems from a study of blood T cell repertoires in COVID-19. Study-wide context: Whether acute or convalescent, the COVID-19 samples came from the United States, Italy and Spain.

Trimming pared 5 bases from V and 10 bases from J, leaving 18 bases between. Looked up from germline, CDR1 is MNHEY and CDR2 is SVGEGT. The CDR3 consists of 14 residues. Sequenced by immunoSEQ multiplex PCR; TCRdb stores in-frame clones only, minus some. This sample has roughly 27,000 clones, with roughly 90% found just once. The chain has TRBV6-2 or TRBV6-3 and TRBJ2-1; D is perhaps TRBD2 (6 bases). The sequenced material came from peripheral blood. This receptor was obtained from a human donor in a cohort sampled during active COVID-19. The DNA for the CDR3 is TGTGCCAGCAGTAGGGACTCCCGTTATGAGGAGCAGTTCTTC. It specifies CASSRDSRYEEQFF.